Presented here are 29 T cell receptor beta chains from one specimen sequenced in a study of blood T cell repertoires in COVID-19. TCRdb's table, derived via immunoSEQ multiplex PCR, lists solely in-frame clones and lacks some. The repertoire has 210,000 or so clones, around 90% of them found once; the top ten carry 1% to 1.5%. The sample was peripheral blood. These TCRs come from a man aged 25 to 40 with acute or convalescent COVID-19.

This rearrangement joins TRBV12-3 or TRBV12-4 to TRBJ2-7; D call uncertain. The CDR3 loop spans 12 amino acids. The V end lost 3 bases, the J end lost 6 bases, and 9 bases lay between the germline ends. CDR3 DNA sequence: TGTGCCAGCAGTTTTGATAGTCTCGAGCAGTACTTC. Encoded protein: CASSFDSLEQYF.

The chain joins TRBV7-2 to TRBJ2-7; TRBD2 aligns across 7 bases. The CDR3 is made up of 15 amino acids. V was pared by 7 bases and J by 3 bases, with 12 bases of the junction left unmatched. The germline V gene encodes CDR1 SGHTA and CDR2 FQGNSA. In DNA, the CDR3 is TGTGCCAGCACTACGCGGGCCAGCGGGGACTACGAGCAGTACTTC. This gives the protein CASTTRASGDYEQYF.

The rearrangement links TRBV5-1 to TRBJ2-3, with 7 bases fitting TRBD1. Germline CDR1 and CDR2: SGHRS and YFSETQ. After removal of 5 bases from V and 0 bases from J, the junction contained 3 bases not matched to a gene. The CDR3 covers 14 residues. CDR3 sequence (DNA): TGCGCCAGCAGACCGGGACAGAGCACAGATACGCAGTATTTT. As protein: CASRPGQSTDTQYF.

The chain employs TRBV7-3 and TRBJ2-1, with D uncertain. The CDR3 is made up of 16 amino acids. The germline V gene encodes CDR1 SGHTA and CDR2 FQGTGA. The germline V and J ends were trimmed by 0 bases and 0 bases, with 9 bases remaining between them. The chain's CDR3 is CASSLTPSSSYNEQFF. The CDR3 nucleotides read TGTGCCAGCAGCTTAACCCCTAGTAGCTCCTACAATGAGCAGTTCTTC.

The chain is built from TRBV28 and TRBJ1-6; D possibly corresponds to TRBD1 (5 bases). The V and J ends lost 2 bases and 17 bases respectively, with 10 bases between them. CDR3 length equals 11 residues. The germline V gene encodes CDR1 MDHEN and CDR2 SYDVKM. The CDR3 sequence: CASSLRQSIHF. The CDR3 DNA reads TGTGCCAGCAGTTTACGACAGTCGATCCACTTT.

CDR3 loop: CASRDRDINEQYF. CDR3 bases: TGTGCCAGCAGAGACCGGGACATTAACGAGCAGTACTTC. The V and J genes are TRBV6-5 and TRBJ2-7, with D maybe TRBD1 (6 bases). Trimming left V 6 bases short and J 5 bases short, with 14 bases between. CDR1 MNHEY and CDR2 SVGAGI come from the germline V gene. This CDR3 contains 13 residues.

This clone was detected a few times. CDR3 loop: CASSKLAGGDNEQFF. CDR3 sequence (DNA): TGTGCCAGCAGCAAACTAGCGGGGGGCGACAATGAGCAGTTCTTC. The chain uses TRBV5-4 and TRBJ2-1; 12 bases align to TRBD2. V was pared by 4 bases and J by 5 bases, with 4 bases of the junction left unmatched. This CDR3 spans 15 amino acids. CDR1 and CDR2 from the germline V gene are SGHNT and YYREEE (reference sequence).

The CDR3 region has the DNA TGTGCCAGTACACTCACCCCCCAACAGGCCTCTTATGTTGGGCCCGGGGAGCTGTTTTTT. Protein sequence: CASTLTPQQASYVGPGELFF. The gene calls are TRBV19 and TRBJ2-2; perhaps TRBD1 as D (5 bases). The CDR3 loop spans 20 amino acids. With 7 bases removed from V and 6 bases from J, the gap between germline ends came to 33 bases. The germline gives CDR1 LNHDA, CDR2 SQIVND (reference sequence).

The V and J genes are TRBV28 and TRBJ2-7; TRBD2 might be the D (6 bases). Trimming cost V 8 bases and J 0 bases, with 14 bases left between them. The CDR3 totals 14 residues. The V gene's germline CDR1 is MDHEN and CDR2 SYDVKM. The CDR3 reads CASRSGESSYEQYF. CDR3 DNA sequence: TGTGCCAGCCGCTCGGGGGAAAGCTCCTACGAGCAGTACTTC.

V gene TRBV18 combines with J gene TRBJ1-1; D not certain. CDR3 size: 14 residues. Per the germline V gene, CDR1 is KGHSH and CDR2 is LQKENI. The V gene lost 4 bases and the J gene lost 4 bases, with 13 bases spanning the gap. The CDR3 reads CASSRTGSGTEAFF. The CDR3 nucleotides are TGTGCCAGCTCACGAACCGGGTCGGGCACTGAAGCTTTCTTT.

The genes are TRBV27 and TRBJ1-1; tentatively, D is TRBD1 (6 bases). There are 15 residues in the CDR3. Trimming took off 0 bases at V and 2 bases at J, with 10 bases between the two ends. Germline values: CDR1 MNHEY, CDR2 SMNVEV (reference sequence). CDR3 nucleotide sequence: TGTGCCAGCAGTTTATCTTCAGGGGCCAACACTGAAGCTTTCTTT. Translation gives CASSLSSGANTEAFF.

The chain is built from TRBV7-3 and TRBJ1-2; D is ambiguous. V lost 5 bases to trimming and J lost 0 bases, with 7 bases between them. The CDR3 extends over 13 amino acids. CDR1 is SGHTA and CDR2 is FQGTGA in the germline V gene. The CDR3 region is CASSPDSNYGYTF. CDR3 nucleotide sequence: TGTGCCAGCAGCCCAGACTCTAACTATGGCTACACCTTC.

The V and J genes are TRBV6-5 and TRBJ2-4, with D perhaps matching TRBD2 (7 bases). Germline lookup yields CDR1 MNHEY and CDR2 SVGAGI. The CDR3 runs to 16 residues. Between the trimmed V and J ends, which lost 2 bases and 8 bases, there was a span of 19 bases. CDR3: CASSYRAGARGDIQYF. CDR3 nucleotide sequence: TGTGCCAGCAGTTACCGGGCGGGGGCCCGGGGGGACATTCAGTACTTC.

The gene calls are TRBV7-2 and TRBJ2-7; the match to TRBD2 covers 8 bases. Trimming removed 3 bases from V and 2 bases from J; junction bases left unmatched: 6. Germline V gives CDR1 SGHTA, CDR2 FQGNSA. This CDR3 has 15 amino acids. Written as DNA, the CDR3 is TGTGCCAGCAGCTTGGCTAGCGGGCGTACCTACGAGCAGTACTTC. Amino acids: CASSLASGRTYEQYF.

The CDR3, as DNA: TGTGCCACCTCATCCCAGGGCGGTATCGACACCGGGGAGCTGTTTTTT. This sequence encodes CATSSQGGIDTGELFF. This chain uses TRBV9 with TRBJ2-2; D is possibly TRBD1 (5 bases). This CDR3 is 16 amino acids long. V lost 9 bases, J lost 3 bases, and 21 bases lay in between. From germline, CDR1 is SGDLS and CDR2 YYNGEE.

V is TRBV6-1 and J is TRBJ1-6, with 10 nucleotides matching TRBD1. The CDR3 has 16 residues. The V and J ends lost 3 bases and 13 bases, in that order; junction bases with no gene match: 12. CDR1 MNHNS and CDR2 SASEGT come from the germline V gene. CDR3 sequence (DNA): TGTGCCAGCAGTGACCGGGACAGGGGACCAGGGAGGCCCCTCCACTTT. This gives the protein CASSDRDRGPGRPLHF.

The rearrangement links TRBV1 to TRBJ1-6; the table names TRBD1, a call not compared with the DNA. TRBV1 is a pseudogene segment. The CDR3 contains 15 residues. The CDR3 region is CTSSHQSGNHSPLHF. The CDR3 DNA sequence: TGCACCAGCAGCCACCAATCAGGGAATCATTCACCCCTCCACTTT.

V usage is TRBV15 and J usage is TRBJ1-2, with TRBD1 matching 8 bases. This CDR3 has 15 residues. Germline loops: CDR1 LNHNV, CDR2 YYDKDF (reference sequence). V shed 3 bases and J 5 bases; nucleotides not matched to a gene: 8. The CDR3 here is CATSRARGQEYGYTF. As DNA, the CDR3 is TGTGCCACCAGCAGGGCCAGGGGGCAGGAGTATGGCTACACCTTC. Variable domain in full (rest from reference TRBV15 and TRBJ1-2): DAMVIQNPRYQVTQFGKPVTLSCSQTLNHNVMYWYQQKSSQAPKLLFHYYDKDFNNEADTPDNFQSRRPNTSFCFLDIRSPGLGDTAMYLCATSRARGQEYGYTFGSGTRLTVV.

The chain is built from TRBV5-1 and TRBJ2-6; 8 bases are a match to TRBD1. Unmatched junction bases numbered 13, after V lost 2 bases and J lost 3 bases. Germline V gene lookup returns CDR1 SGHRS and CDR2 YFSETQ. The length of the CDR3 is 19 residues. CDR3 amino acids: CASSLRTQGALYGANVLTF. The CDR3 nucleotides read TGCGCCAGCAGCTTACGGACCCAGGGGGCTTTGTATGGGGCCAACGTCCTGACTTTC.

The chain links TRBV10-1 to TRBJ2-7, with 8 bases that match TRBD1. The V gene's germline CDR1 is WNHNN and CDR2 SYGVQD (reference sequence). With V trimmed by 3 bases and J by 2 bases, 3 bases remained unmatched. The CDR3 sequence is 14 residues long. The CDR3 DNA is TGCGCCAGCAGTGACGGGACAGGAACCTACGAGCAGTACTTC. Translation: CASSDGTGTYEQYF.

The chain recombines TRBV28 with TRBJ2-1, with D possibly TRBD1 on 6 matching bases. The CDR3 loop spans 16 amino acids. Germline CDR1 and CDR2: MDHEN and SYDVKM. The V gene lost 2 bases and the J gene lost 10 bases, with 21 bases spanning the gap. The CDR3: CASSLMGHKPLGEQFF. The CDR3 nucleotides read TGTGCCAGCAGTTTAATGGGACATAAACCCCTTGGGGAGCAGTTCTTC.

The chain has TRBV6-2 or TRBV6-3 and TRBJ2-7, with D possibly TRBD1 on 7 matching bases. The CDR3 sequence is 15 residues long. V gave up 2 bases and J gave up 6 bases, with 17 bases separating them. Germline V gene data show CDR1 as MNHEY and CDR2 as SVGEGT. The CDR3 DNA is TGTGCCAGCAGTTACGCAGGGGGGCTCTTTGTCGAGCAGTACTTC. Its translation: CASSYAGGLFVEQYF.

This clone has a handful of counts. The chain recombines TRBV7-3 with TRBJ1-2, with TRBD1 identical over 7 bases. The CDR3 is 14 residues long. After removal of 3 bases from V and 12 bases from J, the junction contained 13 bases not matched to a gene. Germline assignment: CDR1 SGHTA and CDR2 FQGTGA. The CDR3, as DNA: TGTGCCAGCAGCTTGCGTCCGGAGGGGACAGCGGACACCTTC. Translating it yields CASSLRPEGTADTF.

The chain is built from TRBV24-1 and TRBJ2-3, with D perhaps matching TRBD1 (5 bases). V lost 9 bases to trimming and J lost 0 bases, with 15 bases between them. The CDR3 totals 15 residues. The germline gives CDR1 KGHDR, CDR2 SFDVKD. CDR3 in DNA: TGTGCCACCTCTGCCAGGACACTGAGCACAGATACGCAGTATTTT. Its translation: CATSARTLSTDTQYF.

The chain employs TRBV27 and TRBJ2-3; D gene ambiguous. The germline CDR1 and CDR2 sequences are MNHEY and SMNVEV (reference sequence). This CDR3 comprises 13 residues. With 5 bases removed from V and 2 bases from J, the gap between germline ends came to 8 bases. CDR3 sequence: CASSNFNTDTQYF. The CDR3 bases are TGTGCCAGCAGTAACTTCAACACAGATACGCAGTATTTT.

The rearrangement joins TRBV6-5 to TRBJ1-6; tentative D call: TRBD1 (6 bases). The V gene lost 0 bases and the J gene lost 5 bases, with 11 bases spanning the gap. The length of the CDR3 is 16 residues. Per the germline V gene, CDR1 is MNHEY and CDR2 is SVGAGI. The CDR3 here is CASSYSSQGNNSPLHF. In nucleotides, the CDR3 is TGTGCCAGCAGTTACTCTTCGCAGGGGAATAATTCACCCCTCCACTTT.

This clone has only one observation. The gene calls are TRBV28 and TRBJ2-7, with 7 bases that match TRBD2. The V gene end was trimmed by 3 bases and the J gene end by 0 bases; junction bases not matched to a gene: 5. The CDR3 is made up of 15 amino acids. Germline-derived CDR1 and CDR2 are MDHEN and SYDVKM. In nucleotides, the CDR3 is TGTGCCAGCAGTTTGGCGTCTAGCGGCTCCTACGAGCAGTACTTC. Amino acids: CASSLASSGSYEQYF.

The chain links TRBV28 to TRBJ1-1; a possible D gene is TRBD1 (5 bases). The V end was cut by 7 bases, the J end by 4 bases, with 10 bases between. The germline gives CDR1 MDHEN, CDR2 SYDVKM. The CDR3 covers 12 residues. In nucleotides, the CDR3 is TGTGCCAGCATAAGGGGAGGCACTGAAGCTTTCTTT. Translated: CASIRGGTEAFF.

The chain combines TRBV30 with TRBJ1-1; TRBD1 agrees at 9 bases. V lost 2 bases and J lost 7; bases outside the gene matches: 5. Germline V gives CDR1 GTSNPN, CDR2 SVGIG (reference sequence). This CDR3 comprises 13 residues. In DNA form, the CDR3 reads TGTGCCTGGAGTCCTTGGGACAGGGTTGAAGCTTTCTTT. This translates into CAWSPWDRVEAFF.